Presented here are 18 T cell receptor beta chains from one specimen sequenced in a study of shared T cell receptors in the human thymus. Repertoires were generated with immunoSEQ multiplex PCR, while TCRdb's copy carries only in-frame clones and drops some. Among about 610,000 clones, around 89% were seen once, and the ten largest hold about 0.01%. The sample also formed part of further work on human thymus T cells.

Sequenced material: thymocytes. The receptors shown here come from a boy younger than two with a congenital heart defect.

The rearrangement uses TRBV19 and TRBJ1-1; D is unresolved. Germline V gene data show CDR1 as LNHDA and CDR2 as SQIVND (reference sequence). The CDR3 is made up of 14 amino acids. V lost 3 bases and J 5 bases, leaving 13 bases between the germline ends. DNA of the CDR3: TGTGCCAGTAGTATTGATGGCAGGAGGACTGAAGCTTTCTTT. It is translated as CASSIDGRRTEAFF.

V gene TRBV30 combines with J gene TRBJ2-5; TRBD2 matches at 7 bases. Germline V gene sequence: CDR1 GTSNPN, CDR2 SVGIG (reference sequence). The CDR3 is 15 amino acids. J was trimmed by 1 base and V by 0 bases; bases with no gene match: 5. The CDR3 DNA reads TGTGCCTGGAGTGTACTTGGACTAGTCCAAGAGACCCAGTACTTC. Encoded protein: CAWSVLGLVQETQYF.

CDR3 in DNA: TGTGCCAGCAGCTTAGCCGGGGGGGGATATACGCAGTATTTT. Translation gives CASSLAGGGYTQYF. This chain joins TRBV11-1 and TRBJ2-3; 8 positions agree with TRBD2. Germline CDR1 is SGHAT and CDR2 is FQDESV (reference sequence). The CDR3 extends over 14 amino acids. V was pared by 0 bases and J by 7 bases, with 3 bases of the junction left unmatched. Using reference TRBV11-1 and TRBJ2-3 for the parts outside the CDR3, the full variable domain is EAEVAQSPRYKITEKSQAVAFWCDPISGHATLYWYRQILGQGPELLVQFQDESVVDDSQLPKDRFSAERLKGVDSTLKIQPAELGDSAMYLCASSLAGGGYTQYFGPGTRLTVL.

This chain links TRBV11-2 with TRBJ2-1; TRBD2 matches at 9 bases. From germline, CDR1 is SGHAT and CDR2 FQNNGV. CDR3 length equals 15 residues. V was pared by 5 bases and J by 7 bases, with 9 bases of the junction left unmatched. CDR3 DNA: TGTGCCAGCAGCCCGGTAGCGGGAGAGGGGAATGAGCAGTTCTTC. Translation gives CASSPVAGEGNEQFF.

This chain uses TRBV15 with TRBJ2-7, with 7 bases aligning to TRBD1. This CDR3 has 15 residues. The junction had 10 bases not matched to a gene; V was cut back by 1 base and J by 7 bases. In germline, CDR1 is LNHNV, CDR2 YYDKDF (reference sequence). The CDR3 DNA sequence: TGTGCCACCAGCAGAGGGGACAGATCCCATGGAGAGCAGTACTTC. Protein product: CATSRGDRSHGEQYF.

The V and J genes are TRBV11-1 and TRBJ2-3; 8 nucleotides align to TRBD2. Germline V gives CDR1 SGHAT, CDR2 FQDESV (reference sequence). J lost 4 bases, V lost 6 bases, and 6 bases had no gene match. This CDR3 has 14 residues. CDR3 residues: CASRHAGGPDTQYF. The CDR3 nucleotides are TGTGCCAGCAGGCACGCGGGAGGCCCAGATACGCAGTATTTT.

The chain links TRBV5-1 to TRBJ2-7; the match to TRBD2 covers 7 bases. Germline V lookup: CDR1 SGHRS, CDR2 YFSETQ. The J segment lost 2 bases and the V segment lost 2 bases, leaving 10 bases of the junction unmatched. The CDR3 is 16 amino acids. The CDR3, as DNA: TGCGCCAGCAGCTTCGTAAAGCGGGACCCTACCTACGAGCAGTACTTC. Translation gives CASSFVKRDPTYEQYF.

The chain employs TRBV27 and TRBJ1-1; D unclear. This CDR3 region has 13 residues. Trimming took off 3 bases at V and 2 bases at J, with 7 bases between the two ends. Germline V gene sequence: CDR1 MNHEY, CDR2 SMNVEV (reference sequence). CDR3 in amino acids: CASSFNRNTEAFF. For the CDR3, the DNA is TGTGCCAGCAGTTTTAACAGAAACACTGAAGCTTTCTTT.

The chain uses TRBV7-9 and TRBJ2-7, with 10 bases aligning to TRBD2. Germline CDR1 and CDR2: SEHNR and FQNEAQ (reference sequence). This CDR3 has 16 residues. V trimming: 5 bases; J trimming: 2 bases; junction bases outside the gene matches: 9. The chain's CDR3 is CASSPQGLAGAYEQYF. CDR3 DNA: TGTGCCAGCAGCCCGCAGGGGCTAGCGGGAGCCTACGAGCAGTACTTC.

This clone appeared once. V usage is TRBV4-2 and J usage is TRBJ2-1; 10 bases align to TRBD2. CDR1 LGHNA and CDR2 YNFKEQ come from the germline V gene. The CDR3 has 18 amino acids. With V trimmed by 1 base and J by 4 bases, 10 bases remained unmatched. CDR3 residues: CASSQACPGLAIYNEQFF. CDR3 in DNA: TGTGCCAGCAGCCAAGCCTGTCCGGGACTAGCGATTTACAATGAGCAGTTCTTC.

This clone was recorded once. Other nucleotide sequences in the sample specify the same CDR3. The chain couples TRBV11-2 to TRBJ2-7, with 8 positions matching TRBD1. V dropped 3 bases and J dropped 0; count of bases not matched to a gene: 1. The CDR3 consists of 14 residues. Per germline, CDR1 SGHAT and CDR2 FQNNGV. The DNA for the CDR3 is TGTGCCAGCAGCTTCGGACAGGGCTCCTACGAGCAGTACTTC. As protein: CASSFGQGSYEQYF. The entire variable domain, with the rest obtained from reference TRBV11-2 and TRBJ2-7, is as follows: EAGVAQSPRYKIIEKRQSVAFWCNPISGHATLYWYQQILGQGPKLLIQFQNNGVVDDSQLPKDRFSAERLKGVDSTLKIQPAKLEDSAVYLCASSFGQGSYEQYFGPGTRLTVT.

The chain recombines TRBV4-2 with TRBJ2-1; D gene uncertain. Germline V gene lookup returns CDR1 LGHNA and CDR2 YNFKEQ. The CDR3 runs 14 residues. Between the trimmed V and J ends, which lost 1 base and 6 bases, there was a span of 10 bases. CDR3 amino acids: CASSQGLVGNEQFF. The CDR3, as DNA: TGTGCCAGCAGCCAAGGGCTAGTAGGCAATGAGCAGTTCTTC.

This chain connects TRBV5-5 to TRBJ1-1; maybe TRBD1 (5 bases). The V gene's germline CDR1 is SGHKS and CDR2 YYEKEE (reference sequence). The CDR3 is made up of 16 amino acids. Trimming took 4 bases from V and 11 from J, leaving 27 bases between them. The CDR3 DNA reads TGTGCCAGCAGCCACCGAAGGGGCGGGAAACGACGAGAGGCTTTCTTT. This sequence encodes CASSHRRGGKRREAFF.

The chain is built from TRBV27 and TRBJ2-1; D remains ambiguous. The CDR3 consists of 13 residues. CDR1 and CDR2 (germline): MNHEY, SMNVEV (reference sequence). V lost 4 bases and J 5 bases, leaving 9 bases between the germline ends. The CDR3 coding sequence is TGTGCCAGCAGTTCCGGGTTGAACAATGAGCAGTTCTTC. Protein sequence: CASSSGLNNEQFF.

The chain has TRBV27 and TRBJ2-4; 14 nucleotides line up with TRBD2. V dropped 2 bases and J dropped 4; count of bases not matched to a gene: 13. The CDR3 spans 20 residues. CDR1 is MNHEY, CDR2 SMNVEV, per germline (reference sequence). The CDR3 region is CASSLRRLAGGPNLKNIQYF. In DNA, the CDR3 is TGTGCCAGCAGTTTACGCCGACTAGCGGGAGGGCCTAACCTAAAAAACATTCAGTACTTC.

The chain is built from TRBV13 and TRBJ2-2; D is possibly TRBD2 (5 bases). The CDR3 has 12 residues. Germline CDR1 PRHDT, CDR2 FYEKMQ (reference sequence). V lost 5 bases and J lost 8, with 9 bases in between. The CDR3 nucleotides read TGTGCCAGCAGCCGAAGGAGGGGGGAGCTGTTTTTT. It yields the protein CASSRRRGELFF.

The chain has TRBV12-5 and TRBJ2-7; D call uncertain. Germline-derived CDR1 and CDR2 are LGHNT and FRNRAP. Deletions cut 4 bases from V and 0 bases from J, with 19 bases between. The CDR3 runs to 17 residues. This CDR3 reads CASGSRLGLRSSYEQYF. The CDR3 nucleotides read TGTGCTAGTGGTTCCCGGCTTGGCCTTCGGAGCTCCTACGAGCAGTACTTC. Drawing the rest from reference TRBV12-5 and TRBJ2-7, the complete variable domain is DARVTQTPRHKVTEMGQEVTMRCQPILGHNTVFWYRQTMMQGLELLAYFRNRAPLDDSGMPKDRFSAEMPDATLATLKIQPSEPRDSAVYFCASGSRLGLRSSYEQYFGPGTRLTVT.

The J gene is TRBJ2-1, the V gene TRBV7-2; no clear D gene. Germline lookup yields CDR1 SGHTA and CDR2 FQGNSA. The CDR3 is 14 amino acids. The germline V and J ends were trimmed by 1 base and 7 bases, with 11 bases remaining between them. Written as DNA, the CDR3 is TGTGCCAGCAGCTTAGTCCAGAATCCTAATGAGCAGTTCTTC. It encodes CASSLVQNPNEQFF.